This TCR beta chain was profiled in a study of early T cells in non-severe SARS-CoV-2 infection (dated by TCRdb to the early 2020s). Background on the whole study: Because TCR sequencing was done on bulk RNA from unsorted whole blood, the alpha and beta chains could not be paired.

The library was built by means of 5' RACE. The reads were generated on a NextSeq 500. To correct for sequencing error and PCR bias, the TCR library protocol tagged individual cDNA molecules with unique molecular identifiers. Both TCR alpha and beta chains were sequenced, and tight co-correlation was observed between alpha and beta sequence abundances in each sample. The study's processing was this. Decombinator V4 was used to annotate TCR sequences for V gene, J gene and CDR3. TCRs were defined as expanded if a significant change between any two time points was detected under a Poisson model with p below 0.0001. TCR abundances were normalised to the total number of TCRs sequenced in each sample and reported as counts per million. A search of VDJdb, accessed on 1 November 2021, was run for TCRs annotated to CMV, EBV and SARS-CoV-2, with TCRs annotated for multiple antigens excluded. TCRdb redid the processing of the public reads, applying fastp at Q25 and MiXCR, and retained in-frame beta chains. When rows share a CDR3 protein, they turn into one entry using the most common DNA and genes. V and J calls and clone size were set by TCRdb, not the authors. This sample is represented by more than 25,000 distinct CDR3 sequences; about 5% of them were singletons. The ten largest clones capture about 0.9% of the sample.

Broader findings and caveats from the paper: VDJdb matching was skewed toward anti-spike CD8 responses, so virus-specific expansions were likely underestimated and private and CD4 specificities were missed.

Set within a cohort of healthcare workers in London, UK, this nested case-control study involved weekly PCR testing of nasopharyngeal swabs along with blood sampling. Healthcare workers were enrolled in the week of the UK lockdown, from 23 to 31 March 2020, and were followed every week for up to roughly 16 weeks. Notes on this clonotype: The specificity of this receptor is unknown. No base quality values were provided; no much bigger clone lies one nucleotide off.

This TCR derives from an adult who was a healthcare worker with PCR-confirmed SARS-CoV-2 infection or an uninfected control (not recorded which). The sequenced sample was whole blood.

The bases are TGCAGTGCCTGGACTAGCAGTTTTCTCTACAATGAGCAGTTCTTC. Translated, this gives CSAWTSSFLYNEQFF. The rearrangement joined TRBV20-1 to TRBJ2-1; 8 of the junction bases match TRBD2. The CDR3 measures 15 amino acids from cysteine to phenylalanine. Only the CDR3 DNA stays, 45 bases, in frame from base 1. Trimming accounts for 6 bases at V and 3 bases at J, while the number of junction bases matched to no gene is 10. The germline V gene (reference sequence) yields DFQATT for CDR1 and SNEGSKA for CDR2.